This entry lists 14 T cell receptor beta chains sequenced from one sample in a study of T-cell reconstitution after alpha-beta-depleted transplantation in children. Unique molecular identifiers were incorporated during preparation of the TCRbeta library. TCRdb re-derived calls from the PCR reads in MiXCR, one entry per CDR3 protein. The table shows about 190,000 distinct CDR3 sequences, with 6.5% to 7.5% occurring only once. The material was PBMCs from the stem cell graft donor, obtained from the stem cell graft. These TCRs come from a human donor who donated a stem cell graft to a child with Wiskott-Aldrich syndrome.

A few counts support this clonotype. This sequence joins TRBV5-1 and TRBJ2-7; 7 nucleotides agree with TRBD1. Per germline, CDR1 SGHRS and CDR2 YFSETQ. With 0 bases clipped from V and 2 bases from J, the junction kept 8 bases outside the gene matches. The CDR3 totals 16 residues. The CDR3 bases are TGCGCCAGCAGCTTGGCTTGGGACAGTGTTACCTACGAGCAGTACTTC. Protein sequence: CASSLAWDSVTYEQYF.

About this clonotype: A much larger clonotype is one base distant, so this may be a read error. This chain joins TRBV20-1 and TRBJ1-6; maybe TRBD1 (6 bases). This CDR3 has 14 residues. The germline V gene encodes CDR1 DFQATT and CDR2 SNEGSKA (reference sequence). Trimming removed 2 bases from V and 9 bases from J, with 14 bases in between. The CDR3 loop is CSARRDNSISPLHF. The CDR3 nucleotides are TGCAGTGCTAGACGGGACAACTCAATTTCACCCCTCCACTTT.

This clonotype was counted many times. The chain carries TRBV7-2 and TRBJ2-1; D not resolved. The CDR3 has 13 amino acids. Looked up from germline, CDR1 is SGHTA and CDR2 is FQGNSA. Trimming took 1 base from V and 6 from J, leaving 7 bases between them. CDR3 loop: CASSLELTNEQFF. The CDR3 DNA sequence: TGTGCCAGCAGCTTAGAACTCACCAATGAGCAGTTCTTC.

This clonotype was counted at least ten times. This chain connects TRBV11-2 to TRBJ2-1, with 15 bases matching TRBD2. CDR3 size: 16 residues. J was trimmed by 6 bases and V by 5 bases; bases with no gene match: 5. Germline V gene lookup returns CDR1 SGHAT and CDR2 FQNNGV. CDR3 loop: CASSPGGLAGGNEQFF. For the CDR3, the DNA is TGTGCCAGCAGCCCGGGGGGACTAGCGGGGGGCAATGAGCAGTTCTTC.

This clonotype was picked up many times. V and J are TRBV24-1 and TRBJ1-3; 7 bases align to TRBD1. V was pared by 4 bases and J by 2 bases, with 7 bases of the junction left unmatched. The germline V gene encodes CDR1 KGHDR and CDR2 SFDVKD. The CDR3 is 16 residues long. The CDR3 DNA reads TGTGCCACCAGTGAGGGCCCGACAGGGACTGGAAACACCATATATTTT. Translated, it gives CATSEGPTGTGNTIYF.

This clonotype was picked up many times. This sequence joins TRBV12-3 or TRBV12-4 and TRBJ2-7; D might be TRBD2 (5 bases). CDR3 length equals 12 residues. Trimming took 2 bases from V and 6 from J, leaving 8 bases between them. This CDR3 reads CASSLLALEQYF. As DNA, the CDR3 is TGTGCCAGCAGTTTACTAGCTCTCGAGCAGTACTTC.

This clonotype occurred a few times. This chain connects TRBV12-3 or TRBV12-4 to TRBJ2-1; perhaps TRBD2 as D (6 bases). V lost 7 bases and J 13 bases, leaving 23 bases between the germline ends. The CDR3 is 14 amino acids. Here the CDR3 reads CASTLGLVHSDQFF. In DNA form, the CDR3 reads TGTGCCAGCACCTTGGGACTCGTTCATTCAGATCAGTTCTTC.

This clonotype was detected a few times. V usage is TRBV6-1 and J usage is TRBJ2-1; D tentatively reads TRBD1 or TRBD2 (6 bases each). CDR1 is MNHNS and CDR2 is SASEGT in the germline V gene. This CDR3 is 12 amino acids long. V dropped 11 bases and J dropped 7 bases, with 15 bases sitting between them. The CDR3 DNA reads TGTGCCTCCCGGGGGCGCCGGAATGAGCAGTTCTTC. Translated, it gives CASRGRRNEQFF.

This clonotype was seen ten or more times. CDR3 bases: TGCGCCAGCAGCCAGATTCCCGGATCTAGCGGTAGCACAGATACGCAGTATTTT. Amino acid sequence: CASSQIPGSSGSTDTQYF. The chain carries TRBV4-1 and TRBJ2-3, with 7 bases lining up with TRBD2. This CDR3 comprises 18 residues. Trimming took 3 bases from V and 0 from J; bases not matched to a gene: 12. CDR1 MGHRA and CDR2 YSYEKL come from the germline V gene.

This clonotype was counted ten times or more. The chain recombines TRBV29-1 with TRBJ2-7; tentatively, D is TRBD1 (5 bases). The CDR3 sequence is 11 residues long. The V and J ends lost 4 bases and 6 bases respectively, with 10 bases between them. Germline lookup yields CDR1 SQVTM and CDR2 ANQGSEA. The CDR3: CSVGLRGEQYF. The CDR3 DNA reads as TGCAGCGTTGGCCTTAGGGGCGAGCAGTACTTC.

This clonotype was seen ten or more times. This chain joins TRBV20-1 and TRBJ2-7, with D possibly matching TRBD2 (5 bases). V was trimmed by 2 bases and J by 4 bases, leaving 9 bases between them. The CDR3 is 12 amino acids. Germline CDR1 reads DFQATT; CDR2 reads SNEGSKA (reference sequence). The CDR3 is CSARSGNYEQYF. CDR3 DNA: TGCAGTGCTAGATCGGGGAATTACGAGCAGTACTTC.

This rearrangement joins TRBV20-1 to TRBJ2-3, with 12 bases identical to TRBD2. With V trimmed by 6 bases and J by 5 bases, 6 bases remained unmatched. This CDR3 comprises 14 residues. Germline-derived CDR1 and CDR2 are DFQATT and SNEGSKA (reference sequence). CDR3 sequence (DNA): TGCAGTGCCACTAGCGGGGGGATCATAGATACGCAGTATTTT. It yields the protein CSATSGGIIDTQYF.

At least ten counts were recorded for this clonotype. V usage is TRBV28 and J usage is TRBJ2-6, with D maybe TRBD1 (5 bases). Looked up from germline, CDR1 is MDHEN and CDR2 is SYDVKM. Trimming pared 5 bases from V and 0 bases from J, leaving 11 bases between. CDR3 length: 16 amino acids. The CDR3 DNA follows: TGTGCCAGCAGTGTCCTGACAGTCTCTGGGGCCAACGTCCTGACTTTC. Translated, it gives CASSVLTVSGANVLTF.

This clonotype appeared many times. The chain is built from TRBV28 and TRBJ2-3; D tentatively reads TRBD1 or TRBD2 (5 bases each). There are 16 residues in the CDR3. With 8 bases removed from V and 3 bases from J, the gap between germline ends came to 21 bases. The germline gives CDR1 MDHEN, CDR2 SYDVKM. Written as DNA, the CDR3 is TGTGCCAGCCCTCCCCGCCGGGACCTGACGACAGATACGCAGTATTTT. This encodes CASPPRRDLTTDTQYF.